The source of this TCR beta chain is a study of blood T cell repertoires in COVID-19. At the level of the study: Sites in the United States, Italy and Spain provided acute and convalescent COVID-19 samples. T cells, B-cell-depleted T cells, or PBMCs supplied cDNA or gDNA.

The CDR3 sequence is 14 residues long. Germline CDR1 is SGHNT and CDR2 is YYREEE (reference sequence). Trimming took off 4 bases at V and 0 bases at J, with 11 bases between the two ends. Study processing details: Nucleated cell number was recorded as an estimate derived from reference gene primer amplification. Data came from immunoSEQ multiplex PCR; TCRdb stores just in-frame clones and leaves some out. V and J calls and clone size follow that table, whereas D and trimming were derived from the DNA. The sample lists over 50,000 clones, about four fifths seen once, with over 6% in the top ten. The receptor was isolated from a woman between 50 and 59 years old with active or convalescent COVID-19. Source material: peripheral blood. The gene calls are TRBV5-4 and TRBJ2-7; D is unresolved. The CDR3 DNA follows: TGTGCCAGCAGCCTAGAGCGCACCTCCTACGAGCAGTACTTC. It codes for CASSLERTSYEQYF.